This note documents a single TCR beta chain sequence. This sample was included in a study of blood T cell repertoires in COVID-19. V lost 4 bases, J lost 5 bases, and 4 bases stayed unmatched. This CDR3 contains 13 residues. CDR1 is MNHEY, CDR2 SVGAGI, per germline. Assay: immunoSEQ multiplex PCR; the TCRdb copy retains only in-frame clones and omits some. The repertoire holds 140,000 or so clones, 65% to 85% seen once, with around 8% in the top ten. The receptor comes from a human donor in a cohort sampled during active COVID-19. The material sequenced was peripheral blood. The V call is TRBV6-5, the J call TRBJ1-2; 7 bases match TRBD1. The CDR3 DNA reads TGTGCCAGCAGTTTCACAGGGGAGTATGGCTACACCTTC. It is translated as CASSFTGEYGYTF.